Listed below are T cell receptor beta chains from one sample, sequenced in a study of T cells in localized non-small cell lung cancer. Clones were read by immunoSEQ multiplex PCR, and TCRdb kept only the in-frame ones, dropping some. Among roughly 24,000 clones, 80% to 95% were seen once, and the ten largest hold 4% to 5%. The specimen comprised peripheral blood, sampled before any cancer treatment. These receptors were collected from a female donor at least 60 years old with stage II squamous cell lung carcinoma. CDR3s include the opening cysteine and the closing phenylalanine or tryptophan. A D gene is named only where the DNA matches it firmly. Rows may omit the clone size; those that give it use once, few, many or a size class.

TRBD2	-	TRBJ2-7	TRBV11-2	TGTGCCAGCAGCTCCGCCCATAGCGGGAAGGGGATCTCCTACGAGCAGTACTTC	CASSSAHSGKGISYEQYF
-	once	TRBJ2-7	TRBV4-1	TGCGCCAGCAGCCAAGACAAGGCACAGGCCCTCTCCTACGAGCAGTACTTC	CASSQDKAQALSYEQYF
-	-	TRBJ1-4	TRBV14	TGTGCCAGCAGCCAAGATTCGAGCTTCCGAGGCGAAAAACTGTTTTTT	CASSQDSSFRGEKLFF
TRBD1	-	TRBJ2-2	TRBV6-1	TGTGCCAGCATTTGGGACAGGGACACCGGGGAGCTGTTTTTT	CASIWDRDTGELFF
-	-	TRBJ1-4	TRBV2	TGTGCCAGCAGTCCAGTTTTACAGGGAAGTATAGAAAAACTGTTTTTT	CASSPVLQGSIEKLFF
-	-	TRBJ2-2	TRBV6-5	TGTGCCAGCAGTTACAGCCCGTACACCGGGGAGCTGTTTTTT	CASSYSPYTGELFF
-	-	TRBJ2-7	TRBV5-1	TGCGCCAGCAGCGGTCAGGCCTACGAGCAGTACTTC	CASSGQAYEQYF
-	-	TRBJ2-1	TRBV11-1	TGTGCCAGCAGGATCGGGTCAATTAACTACAATGAGCAGTTCTTC	CASRIGSINYNEQFF
TRBD1	-	TRBJ1-2	TRBV6-6	TGTGCCAGCAGTAGACAGGGGACGGGCTATGGCTACACCTTC	CASSRQGTGYGYTF
TRBD1	once	TRBJ1-1	TRBV11-2	TGTGCCAGCAGCCTCGGGACAGCAAATGAAGCTTTCTTT	CASSLGTANEAFF
-	once	TRBJ1-2	TRBV19	TGTGCCAGTAGTCCCCTGGCCGGCGATAACTATGGCTACACCTTC	CASSPLAGDNYGYTF
TRBD1	-	TRBJ1-5	TRBV30	TGTGCCACAGGACAGGGGTTCAATCAGCCCCAGCATTTT	CATGQGFNQPQHF
-	once	TRBJ1-4	TRBV30	TGTGCCTGGAGTGTACCTGGGGTAGAAAAACTGTTTTTT	CAWSVPGVEKLFF
-	-	TRBJ2-3	TRBV29-1	TGCAGCGTCCTCGGGACTGGGGGATTGGCAGATACGCAGTATTTT	CSVLGTGGLADTQYF
-	once	TRBJ2-2	TRBV29-1	TGCAGCGTTCTCAGGACCGGGGAGCTGTTTTTT	CSVLRTGELFF
-	-	TRBJ1-2	TRBV27	TGTGCCAGCAGTTTTGGCTCCAATAGAGGTGGCTACACCTTC	CASSFGSNRGGYTF
TRBD1	-	TRBJ2-2	TRBV10-1	TGCGCCAGCACGGACAGGGTAACCGGGGAGCTGTTTTTT	CASTDRVTGELFF
-	-	TRBJ2-7	TRBV19	TGTGCCAGTAGTCCCTCTAGGGTTCTGGGCTCCTACGAGCAGTACTTC	CASSPSRVLGSYEQYF
-	-	TRBJ1-2	TRBV4-1	TGCGCCAGCAGCCAAGACAGTGTAGCTAACTATGGCTACACCTTC	CASSQDSVANYGYTF
-	-	TRBJ2-5	TRBV7-9	TGTGCCAGCAGCCCACCGGTTAGCGGCTTTGAGACCCAGTACTTC	CASSPPVSGFETQYF
TRBD1	-	TRBJ1-4	TRBV6-5	TGTGCCAGTGGGGAGGGGGCATATGAAAAACTGTTTTTT	CASGEGAYEKLFF
TRBD1	-	TRBJ2-7	TRBV9	TGTGCCAGCAGCGTAGCTTCAGGGGGCGACGAGCAGTACTTC	CASSVASGGDEQYF
-	-	TRBJ1-1	TRBV30	TGTGCCTGGAGTGTTAGAGGGGGTGGCAAGAGGACTGAAGCTTTCTTT	CAWSVRGGGKRTEAFF
-	few	TRBJ2-4	TRBV19	TGTGCCAGTAGTATTTCGATGCTGGAAAACATTCAGTACTTC	CASSISMLENIQYF
TRBD2	-	TRBJ2-1	TRBV6-6	TGTGCCAGCGGGAGAGGACTAGCGGGAGTTAATGAGCAGTTCTTC	CASGRGLAGVNEQFF
TRBD2	-	TRBJ2-3	TRBV10-3	TGTGCCATCAGTGAGTCGGAAGCTAGCGGGGGATGGGCGCAGTATTTT	CAISESEASGGWAQYF
-	-	TRBJ2-3	TRBV5-1	TGCGCCAGCAGCCCATCTCAGGGAGATACGCAGTATTTT	CASSPSQGDTQYF
-	-	TRBJ1-5	TRBV6-6	TGTGCCAGCACCTCCCCTAATAGCAATCAGCCCCAGCATTTT	CASTSPNSNQPQHF
-	-	TRBJ2-5	TRBV7-9	TGTGCCAGCAGAACTTCGAGGGTAGTCTCGGAGACCCAGTACTTC	CASRTSRVVSETQYF
-	-	TRBJ2-1	TRBV5-1	TGCGCCAGCAGCTTAAGCCTCCCCTACAATGAGCAGTTCTTC	CASSLSLPYNEQFF
-	once	TRBJ1-1	TRBV6-6	TGTGCCAGCAAGGATGTAGGGATCTTGGGGACTGAAGCTTTCTTT	CASKDVGILGTEAFF
-	-	TRBJ2-5	TRBV12-5	TGTGCTAGTGGTGCTAAAGGACCCCCACATGAGACCCAGTACTTC	CASGAKGPPHETQYF
TRBD1	-	TRBJ2-7	TRBV19	TGTGCCAGTAGTATAGGGCAACAGGGGAGTTACTACGAGCAGTACTTC	CASSIGQQGSYYEQYF
-	few	TRBJ2-7	TRBV20-1	TGCAGTGCTAGAGAGGGCAGGAGGGGGTACTTC	CSAREGRRGYF
TRBD1	-	TRBJ2-3	TRBV10-3	TGTGCCATCAGTGAGTCAGGGACAGGCGGGACCACAGATACGCAGTATTTT	CAISESGTGGTTDTQYF
-	-	TRBJ1-1	TRBV11-2	TGTGCCAGCAGCTTAGCCGTGGGTACTGAAGCTTTCTTT	CASSLAVGTEAFF
TRBD2	-	TRBJ2-3	TRBV6-4	TGTGCCAGCAGTGAGGGGACTAGCGGCACAGATACGCAGTATTTT	CASSEGTSGTDTQYF
-	-	TRBJ2-2	TRBV27	TGTGCCACCAGGGGCGACAGTTACCAGAACACCGGGGAGCTGTTTTTT	CATRGDSYQNTGELFF
-	-	TRBJ2-5	TRBV6-6	TGTGCCAGCAGTTACTCACAGACCCAGTACTTC	CASSYSQTQYF
-	few	TRBJ2-7	TRBV27	TGTGCCAGCAGTTTGTTCGGGACGCCCTACGAGCAGTACTTC	CASSLFGTPYEQYF
-	-	TRBJ1-1	TRBV5-1	TGCGCCAGCAGCTTGTGGATAGGGACGACGAACACTGAAGCTTTCTTT	CASSLWIGTTNTEAFF
-	-	TRBJ1-2	TRBV28	TGTGCCAGCAGTTTTAATTCTGGCTACACCTTC	CASSFNSGYTF
-	-	TRBJ2-3	TRBV19	TGTGCCAGTAATGAGGGACGGGGCACAGATACGCAGTATTTT	CASNEGRGTDTQYF
TRBD2	once	TRBJ2-2	TRBV7-9	TGTGCCAGCAGCTTAGAGACGGGAGGGCCCGGGGAGCTGTTTTTT	CASSLETGGPGELFF
-	-	TRBJ2-3	TRBV28	TGTGCCAGCAGGGGATCAACTAGCAGCACAGATACGCAGTATTTT	CASRGSTSSTDTQYF
-	-	TRBJ2-2	TRBV29-1	TGCAGCGTTAGCCGGGGAGGCAAGACCGGGGAGCTGTTTTTT	CSVSRGGKTGELFF
TRBD1	-	TRBJ1-4	TRBV19	TGTGCCAGTAGTATTCGAGGACAGGAGGAAAAACTGTTTTTT	CASSIRGQEEKLFF
TRBD1	-	TRBJ2-7	TRBV11-2	TGTGCCAGCAGCTTAGCGGGGACAGGGGGTTACGAGCAGTACTTC	CASSLAGTGGYEQYF
TRBD2	-	TRBJ2-7	TRBV9	TGTGCCAGCAGCGCGACTAGCTACCACGAGCAGTACTTC	CASSATSYHEQYF
TRBD1	-	TRBJ1-1	TRBV28	TGTGCCAGCATCTCGGGACAGGCGTTTGAAGCTTTCTTT	CASISGQAFEAFF
TRBD1	-	TRBJ1-2	TRBV29-1	TGCAGCGTTGAAGATCTTCGCCGGTCCAGGGGGCTTTCCGATGGCTACACCTTC	CSVEDLRRSRGLSDGYTF
-	-	TRBJ1-6	TRBV7-9	TGTGCCAGCAGCTTTTTGGCAGGGTCCTATAATTCACCCCTCCACTTT	CASSFLAGSYNSPLHF
-	-	TRBJ1-2	TRBV7-2	TGTGCCAGCACCCTAGGCCCCCAGGTACCTAGAGGCTACACCTTC	CASTLGPQVPRGYTF
-	-	TRBJ1-2	TRBV5-6	TGTGCCAGCAGCCCTGGGCGCAACTATGGCTACACCTTC	CASSPGRNYGYTF
-	-	TRBJ1-1	TRBV6-1	TGTGCCAGCAGTGAAGGGTGGTTCGGGGTGAACACTGAAGCTTTCTTT	CASSEGWFGVNTEAFF
-	-	TRBJ2-7	TRBV16	TGTGCCAGCAGCCAATCCACGGTAGCCGCGCCCTCCTACGAGCAGTACTTC	CASSQSTVAAPSYEQYF
-	-	TRBJ2-5	TRBV28	TGTGCCAGCAGTCGCAAGGGCGGGTGGAGAGAGACCCAGTACTTC	CASSRKGGWRETQYF
TRBD1	-	TRBJ2-3	TRBV2	TGTGCCAGCAGGTATCAAGGGGGCGGGACAGATACGCAGTATTTT	CASRYQGGGTDTQYF
-	few	TRBJ1-6	TRBV7-3	TGTGCCAGCAGCTTTCGGGCCGATTCACCCCTCCACTTT	CASSFRADSPLHF